Below, 31 T cell receptor beta chains from the same sample are listed, as sequenced in a study of early T cells in non-severe SARS-CoV-2 infection. Using its own MiXCR run on the 5' RACE reads, TCRdb lists one record per CDR3 protein. The repertoire holds tens of thousands of distinct CDR3 sequences, with just under 15% as singletons. Sequencing was carried out using whole blood. The receptors here all came from an adult who was a healthcare worker with PCR-confirmed SARS-CoV-2 infection or an uninfected control (not recorded which).

This clonotype has ten or more counts. CDR3 amino acids: CSVVGGLGTEAFF. DNA for the CDR3: TGCAGCGTTGTAGGGGGTTTGGGCACTGAAGCTTTCTTT. The genes are TRBV29-1 and TRBJ1-1, with D possibly matching TRBD1 (6 bases). This CDR3 is 13 amino acids long. V was pared by 4 bases and J by 4 bases, with 13 bases between. CDR1 SQVTM and CDR2 ANQGSEA come from the germline V gene.

This clonotype was seen only a few times. The V gene is TRBV7-9, the J gene TRBJ1-4; TRBD1 is a possible D gene (5 bases). This CDR3 region has 14 residues. Germline V CDR1 and CDR2: SEHNR, FQNEAQ (reference sequence). V was clipped by 3 bases and J by 5 bases, with 10 bases between them. DNA for the CDR3: TGTGCCAGCAGCTTCGGGACGGCAAATGAAAAACTGTTTTTT. Translated, it gives CASSFGTANEKLFF.

This clonotype has more than one count but fewer than ten. The chain has TRBV28 and TRBJ1-5, with D perhaps matching TRBD1 (5 bases). Germline-derived CDR1 and CDR2 are MDHEN and SYDVKM. The CDR3 contains 14 residues. Trimming removed 3 bases at V and 7 bases at J, with 13 bases between. The CDR3 here is CASSFQGTIQPQHF. DNA for the CDR3: TGTGCCAGCAGTTTCCAGGGAACGATCCAGCCCCAGCATTTT. Looking up the rest from reference TRBV28 and TRBJ1-5 gives the full variable domain: DVKVTQSSRYLVKRTGEKVFLECVQDMDHENMFWYRQDPGLGLRLIYFSYDVKMKEKGDIPEGYSVSREKKERFSLILESASTNQTSMYLCASSFQGTIQPQHFGDGTRLSIL.

The CDR3 region has the DNA TGTGCCATCAGCGACCCCTACGAGCAGTACTTC. Amino acids: CAISDPYEQYF. This rearrangement joins TRBV10-3 to TRBJ2-7; unclear D gene. The germline V gene encodes CDR1 ENHRY and CDR2 SYGVKD. Trimming left V 6 bases short and J 2 bases short, with 5 bases between. The CDR3 covers 11 residues.

This clonotype was detected many times. The chain couples TRBV18 to TRBJ2-7; D gene uncertain. Trimming took off 2 bases at V and 3 bases at J, with 8 bases between the two ends. CDR1 and CDR2 from the germline V gene are KGHSH and LQKENI. The CDR3 contains 13 residues. The CDR3 DNA sequence: TGTGCCAGCTCACCAAGTACGGTCTACGAGCAGTACTTC. This encodes CASSPSTVYEQYF.

This chain connects TRBV20-1 to TRBJ2-4, with 9 bases lining up with TRBD1. The CDR3 is 14 residues long. Trimming cost V 5 bases and J 6 bases; bases outside gene matches: 8. Germline V gene data show CDR1 as DFQATT and CDR2 as SNEGSKA (reference sequence). Here the CDR3 reads CSASPGQGGNIQYF. CDR3 DNA sequence: TGCAGTGCTTCTCCGGGACAGGGAGGAAACATTCAGTACTTC.

The chain uses TRBV12-2 and TRBJ2-7; the table assigns TRBD1, which was not confirmed against the DNA. TRBV12-2 is marked as a pseudogene. This CDR3 is 13 amino acids long. CDR3 amino acids: CARQVWCSYEQYF. CDR3 DNA sequence: TGTGCAAGACAGGTTTGGTGCTCCTACGAGCAGTACTTC.

This clonotype has a single count. The CDR3 region is CASSSRRRDRGSEQYF. Written as DNA, the CDR3 is TGTGCCAGCAGCTCCCGTCGCCGGGACAGGGGCTCCGAGCAGTACTTC. The chain carries TRBV7-9 and TRBJ2-7; TRBD1 aligns across 10 bases. There are 16 residues in the CDR3. V shed 4 bases and J 6 bases; nucleotides not matched to a gene: 12. Germline V lookup: CDR1 SEHNR, CDR2 FQNEAQ (reference sequence).

The chain couples TRBV15 to TRBJ2-5; D possibly corresponds to TRBD2 (6 bases). This CDR3 is 17 amino acids long. Germline values: CDR1 LNHNV, CDR2 YYDKDF (reference sequence). V lost 0 bases, J lost 0 bases, and 14 bases lay in between. The CDR3 loop is CATSRDPLGGYQETQYF. The CDR3 bases are TGTGCCACCAGCAGAGATCCGCTCGGAGGGTACCAAGAGACCCAGTACTTC.

This clonotype occurred many times. The chain links TRBV7-9 to TRBJ2-1, with no clear D. This CDR3 comprises 13 residues. Germline CDR1 reads SEHNR; CDR2 reads FQNEAQ (reference sequence). The V gene lost 1 base and the J gene lost 4 bases, with 5 bases spanning the gap. The CDR3 DNA follows: TGTGCCAGCAGCTTAGGCTCTTACAATGAGCAGTTCTTC. Amino acids: CASSLGSYNEQFF. The full variable domain, its missing parts supplied by reference TRBV7-9 and TRBJ2-1, is DTGVSQNPRHKITKRGQNVTFRCDPISEHNRLYWYRQTLGQGPEFLTYFQNEAQLEKSRLLSDRFSAERPKGSFSTLEIQRTEQGDSAMYLCASSLGSYNEQFFGPGTRLTVL.

This clonotype was counted at least ten times. V usage is TRBV2 and J usage is TRBJ1-3; D call uncertain. Germline CDR1 SNHLY, CDR2 FYNNEI. V lost 1 base and J 1 base, leaving 5 bases between the germline ends. The CDR3 runs to 14 residues. The CDR3 protein is CASSEGGSGNTIYF. CDR3 in DNA: TGTGCCAGCAGTGAAGGAGGATCTGGAAACACCATATATTTT.

This clonotype was counted many times. The CDR3 here is CASSSSGTGWYEQYF. CDR3 nucleotide sequence: TGTGCCAGCAGCTCATCCGGGACAGGGTGGTACGAGCAGTACTTC. The chain links TRBV5-5 to TRBJ2-7, with 9 bases matching TRBD1. The V and J ends lost 3 bases and 4 bases, in that order; junction bases with no gene match: 8. Germline V lookup: CDR1 SGHKS, CDR2 YYEKEE (reference sequence). The CDR3 loop spans 15 amino acids.

This clonotype was counted at least ten times. This likely comes from a read error, as the CDR3 has no conserved phenylalanine or tryptophan at its end. No DNA is shown, since the ends of the CDR3 on it are uncertain; the CDR3 is the one TCRdb lists. The chain combines TRBV12-3 or TRBV12-4 with TRBJ2-4; the table calls TRBD1, which could not be checked here. The CDR3 length equals 12 residues, ends included. CDR3 in amino acids: CASSLGRDTSPG.

The V gene is TRBV29-1, the J gene TRBJ2-5, with D maybe TRBD2 (6 bases). This CDR3 is built from 11 residues. V dropped 3 bases and J dropped 7 bases, with 9 bases sitting between them. The germline CDR1 and CDR2 sequences are SQVTM and ANQGSEA. Here the CDR3 reads CSVEREGTQYF. Here the CDR3 DNA reads TGCAGCGTTGAGCGGGAAGGGACCCAGTACTTC.

The chain combines TRBV7-2 with TRBJ2-3, with D hard to call. CDR3 size: 13 residues. The germline V gene has CDR1 SGHTA and CDR2 FQGNSA. V was shortened by 1 base and J by 2 bases, with 4 bases between the two germline ends. The CDR3 coding sequence is TGTGCCAGCAGCTTAGTTTTCACAGATACGCAGTATTTT. Amino acids: CASSLVFTDTQYF. Full variable domain (rest looked up from reference TRBV7-2 and TRBJ2-3): GAGVSQSPSNKVTEKGKDVELRCDPISGHTALYWYRQSLGQGLEFLIYFQGNSAPDKSGLPSDRFSAERTGGSVSTLTIQRTQQEDSAVYLCASSLVFTDTQYFGPGTRLTVL.

This clonotype was recorded many times. This chain uses TRBV20-1 with TRBJ1-2; 7 bases map to TRBD1. The CDR3 runs to 12 residues. J gave up 8 bases and V 6 bases, and 9 bases lay outside the gene matches. Per germline, CDR1 DFQATT and CDR2 SNEGSKA (reference sequence). CDR3: CSAYGQAGGYTF. CDR3 DNA sequence: TGCAGTGCCTACGGACAGGCCGGGGGCTACACCTTC.

This clonotype was counted a few times. V is TRBV11-2 and J is TRBJ2-3; D is tentatively TRBD1 or TRBD2 (5 bases each). Germline values: CDR1 SGHAT, CDR2 FQNNGV. V lost 5 bases and J lost 4, with 13 bases in between. The CDR3 loop spans 14 amino acids. The CDR3 coding sequence is TGTGCCAGCAGCCTAGGTGGGGGTCCAGATACGCAGTATTTT. This sequence encodes CASSLGGGPDTQYF.

The CDR3 region has the DNA TGTGCCAGCAGTTTAGAGACAGGCTACAATGAGCAGTTCTTC. This codes for CASSLETGYNEQFF. The chain carries TRBV12-3 or TRBV12-4 and TRBJ2-1; D possibly corresponds to TRBD1 (6 bases). Trimming cost V 1 base and J 3 bases, with 7 bases left between them. The CDR3 runs 14 residues.

This clonotype showed up just a few times. This chain uses TRBV12-3 or TRBV12-4 with TRBJ2-1, with D unclear. The V and J ends lost 2 bases and 6 bases respectively, with 5 bases between them. This CDR3 has 12 amino acids. The CDR3 is CASSLMSNEQFF. DNA of the CDR3: TGTGCCAGCAGTTTAATGAGCAATGAGCAGTTCTTC.

This sequence joins TRBV7-9 and TRBJ2-5, with TRBD2 matching over 7 bases. This CDR3 spans 16 amino acids. Per the germline V gene, CDR1 is SEHNR and CDR2 is FQNEAQ (reference sequence). V was clipped by 2 bases and J by 4 bases; unmatched bases: 10. CDR3 amino acids: CASSLSGGSISETQYF. Written as DNA, the CDR3 is TGTGCCAGCAGCTTAAGTGGCGGGAGTATTTCAGAGACCCAGTACTTC.

This clonotype is a singleton in its sample. The rearrangement uses TRBV14 and TRBJ2-3; 8 positions match TRBD1. The ends lost 5 bases at V and 4 bases at J; junction bases unmatched: 5. Germline CDR1 and CDR2: SGHDN and FVKESK. CDR3 length: 14 amino acids. The CDR3 sequence is CASSLQGAADTQYF. The CDR3 DNA is TGTGCCAGCAGCTTGCAGGGGGCAGCAGATACGCAGTATTTT.

CDR3 in amino acids: CASSRGRNNEQFF. The CDR3 nucleotides read TGTGCCAGCAGCCGTGGACGGAACAATGAGCAGTTCTTC. The rearrangement links TRBV5-6 to TRBJ2-1; D is unresolved. Trimming cost V 4 bases and J 5 bases, with 10 bases left between them. The germline gives CDR1 SGHDT, CDR2 YYEEEE. The CDR3 runs to 13 residues.

The rearrangement joins TRBV2 to TRBJ2-1; no clear D. The CDR3 loop spans 13 amino acids. The germline V and J ends were trimmed by 4 bases and 10 bases, with 14 bases remaining between them. From germline, CDR1 is SNHLY and CDR2 FYNNEI. The CDR3 sequence: CASSGARSREQFF. The CDR3 DNA reads TGTGCCAGCAGTGGGGCTCGCTCGCGGGAGCAGTTCTTC.

This clonotype was counted between two and nine times. The chain recombines TRBV10-3 with TRBJ1-5, with a weak D call TRBD1 (5 bases). The CDR3 extends over 15 amino acids. Germline V gene data show CDR1 as ENHRY and CDR2 as SYGVKD. Trimming pared 6 bases from V and 2 bases from J, leaving 14 bases between. The CDR3: CAISRNRDGNQPQHF. DNA for the CDR3: TGTGCCATCAGCCGGAATAGGGACGGCAATCAGCCCCAGCATTTT.

This clonotype appeared a few times. This chain joins TRBV9 and TRBJ2-7; 13 bases are shared with TRBD2. This CDR3 is built from 15 residues. The germline CDR1 and CDR2 sequences are SGDLS and YYNGEE. With V trimmed by 4 bases and J by 7 bases, 8 bases remained unmatched. The CDR3 loop is CASSPWTSGRVEQYF. CDR3 sequence (DNA): TGTGCCAGCAGCCCGTGGACTAGCGGGAGAGTTGAGCAGTACTTC.

In this sample, this clonotype turned up a few times. This chain links TRBV28 with TRBJ2-1; no firm D call. Germline CDR1 is MDHEN and CDR2 is SYDVKM. The ends were cut back, 6 bases at V and 5 bases at J, with 20 bases in the middle. The length of the CDR3 is 16 residues. The CDR3 sequence: CASSSLDPTPNNEQFF. The DNA of the CDR3 is TGTGCCAGCAGCTCCCTGGACCCCACTCCCAACAATGAGCAGTTCTTC.

The chain joins TRBV29-1 to TRBJ2-1, with 10 bases matching TRBD2. Germline loops: CDR1 SQVTM, CDR2 ANQGSEA. After removal of 3 bases from V and 8 bases from J, the junction contained 10 bases not matched to a gene. CDR3 length: 15 amino acids. Written as DNA, the CDR3 is TGCAGCGTTGATCCGTCTCCAGCGGGAGGGTATGAGCAGTTCTTC. It specifies CSVDPSPAGGYEQFF.

This clonotype was seen only a few times. The chain joins TRBV7-9 to TRBJ2-7; TRBD2 matches at 8 bases. Germline CDR1 reads SEHNR; CDR2 reads FQNEAQ (reference sequence). The CDR3 covers 14 residues. V trimming: 5 bases; J trimming: 6 bases; junction bases outside the gene matches: 9. This chain's CDR3 is CASSRASLAGEQYF. CDR3 nucleotide sequence: TGTGCCAGCAGCCGAGCGAGCCTAGCGGGCGAGCAGTACTTC.

The chain joins TRBV7-8 to TRBJ2-1; the D gene is possibly TRBD2 (6 bases). The germline V gene has CDR1 SGHVS and CDR2 FQNEAQ. CDR3 size: 15 residues. Trimming stripped 4 bases from V and 0 bases from J, with 10 bases between. Written as DNA, the CDR3 is TGTGCCAGCAGCTCCCGACTAGGCTCCTACAATGAGCAGTTCTTC. The encoded protein is CASSSRLGSYNEQFF.

This sequence joins TRBV19 and TRBJ1-4, with D perhaps matching TRBD1 (5 bases). The CDR3 length is 13 residues. With 7 bases removed from V and 3 bases from J, the gap between germline ends came to 9 bases. Germline V gene sequence: CDR1 LNHDA, CDR2 SQIVND (reference sequence). This CDR3 reads CASIGTANEKLFF. CDR3 DNA: TGTGCCAGTATCGGGACTGCTAATGAAAAACTGTTTTTT. The full variable domain, rest sourced from reference TRBV19 and TRBJ1-4, is DGGITQSPKYLFRKEGQNVTLSCEQNLNHDAMYWYRQDPGQGLRLIYYSQIVNDFQKGDIAEGYSVSREKKESFPLTVTSAQKNPTAFYLCASIGTANEKLFFGSGTQLSVL.

CDR3: CASSKRKQVTGELFF. The CDR3 DNA is TGTGCCAGCAGCAAAAGAAAACAGGTTACCGGGGAGCTGTTTTTT. The chain is built from TRBV11-1 and TRBJ2-2; D is perhaps TRBD1 (5 bases). The CDR3 length is 15 residues. The V gene lost 5 bases and the J gene lost 5 bases, with 15 bases spanning the gap. Germline V gene data show CDR1 as SGHAT and CDR2 as FQDESV (reference sequence).